This T cell receptor beta chain comes out of a study of CD8+CD57+ T cells in acquired aplastic anemia. The wider study: An average of about 3.2 ug of DNA was obtained from sorted CD4+ and CD8+ cells. Average CD4+ read depth in healthy donors was 9.5 million to 13 million reads. Findings and limits, study-wide: For CD8+ Simpson's diversity, patients and controls showed no significant difference. There were roughly 28 CD8+ CDR3 sequences that occurred in both patients and controls.

Genomic DNA provided the template from which TCR beta VDJ and CDR3 profiles were obtained. Via MiXCR, TCRdb re-called the reads, giving one row per CDR3 protein. The profile shows about 68,000 distinct CDR3 sequences, 50% to 55% of them singletons. Trimming shortened V by 7 bases and J by 1 base, and 15 bases separated the two germline ends. In germline, CDR1 is MGHDK, CDR2 SYGVNS. This CDR3 spans 15 amino acids. This clonotype was seen a single time. Its antigen remains unidentified. The sequence came from a human donor in good health, serving as a control. Sequencing was performed on sorted CD4+, CD8+, or CD8+CD57+ T cells (not recorded which) from PBMCs. The chain uses TRBV25-1 and TRBJ2-3; tentatively, D is TRBD1 or TRBD2 (6 bases each). CDR3 in DNA: TGTGCCAGCACAGAAGGGGGGCTCGGCACAGATACGCAGTATTTT. Protein sequence: CASTEGGLGTDTQYF.